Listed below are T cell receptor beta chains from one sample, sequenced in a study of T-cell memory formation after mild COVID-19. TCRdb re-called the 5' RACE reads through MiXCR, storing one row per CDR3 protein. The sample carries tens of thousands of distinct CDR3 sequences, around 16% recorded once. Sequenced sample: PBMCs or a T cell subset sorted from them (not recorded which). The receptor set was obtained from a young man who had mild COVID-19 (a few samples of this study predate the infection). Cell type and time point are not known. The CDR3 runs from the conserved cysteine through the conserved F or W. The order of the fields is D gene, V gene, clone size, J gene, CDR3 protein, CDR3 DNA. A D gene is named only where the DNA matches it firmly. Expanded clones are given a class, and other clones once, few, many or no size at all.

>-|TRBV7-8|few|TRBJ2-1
CASSHYPRVTSYNEQFF
TGTGCCAGCAGCCATTATCCCAGGGTTACCTCTTACAATGAGCAGTTCTTC
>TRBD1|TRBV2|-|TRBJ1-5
CASSWTGFQPQHF
TGTGCCAGCAGTTGGACAGGTTTTCAGCCCCAGCATTTT
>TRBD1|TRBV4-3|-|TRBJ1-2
CASSPGTGGLGYTF
TGCGCCAGCAGCCCAGGGACAGGGGGCCTTGGCTACACCTTC
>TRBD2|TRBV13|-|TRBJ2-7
CASSSGLAGSYEQYF
TGTGCCAGCAGCTCGGGACTAGCGGGCTCCTACGAGCAGTACTTC
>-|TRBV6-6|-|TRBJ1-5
CASSYPGGSNQPQHF
TGTGCCAGCAGTTATCCGGGGGGTAGCAATCAGCCCCAGCATTTT
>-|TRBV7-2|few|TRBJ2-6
CASSLAQGWGANVLTF
TGTGCCAGCAGCTTAGCCCAGGGGTGGGGGGCCAACGTCCTGACTTTC
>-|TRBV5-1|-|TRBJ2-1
CASSLRGAAEQFF
TGCGCCAGCAGCTTGCGGGGGGCCGCTGAGCAGTTCTTC
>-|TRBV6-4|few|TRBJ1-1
CASRAMGGRNTEAFF
TGTGCCAGCAGGGCAATGGGGGGGAGGAACACTGAAGCTTTCTTT
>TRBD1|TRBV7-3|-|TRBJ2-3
CASRQGLVRTDTQYF
TGTGCCAGCCGACAGGGATTGGTGCGCACAGATACGCAGTATTTT
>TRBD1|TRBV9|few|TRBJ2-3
CASGSGQGTDTQYF
TGTGCCAGCGGATCAGGACAGGGCACAGATACGCAGTATTTT
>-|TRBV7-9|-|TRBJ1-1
CASTHRPEAFF
TGTGCCAGCACCCATAGGCCTGAAGCTTTCTTT
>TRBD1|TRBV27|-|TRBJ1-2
CASSQMYRGEYGYTF
TGTGCCAGCAGTCAAATGTACAGGGGGGAGTATGGCTACACCTTC
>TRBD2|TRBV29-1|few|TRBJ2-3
CSVLLAGGADTQYF
TGCAGCGTACTATTAGCGGGGGGGGCAGATACGCAGTATTTT
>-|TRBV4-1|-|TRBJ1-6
CASSQVGLFGRGWHSPLHF
TGCGCCAGCAGCCAAGTGGGGCTTTTCGGGAGGGGATGGCACTCACCCCTCCACTTT
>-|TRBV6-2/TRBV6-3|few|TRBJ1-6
CASRQDGSSYNSPLHF
TGTGCCAGCAGACAGGACGGGAGTTCCTATAATTCACCCCTCCACTTT
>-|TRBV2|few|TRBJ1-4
CASSEAIPNEKLFF
TGTGCCAGCAGTGAAGCGATTCCTAATGAAAAACTGTTTTTT
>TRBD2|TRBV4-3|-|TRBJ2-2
CASSQGSGGSATTGELFF
TGCGCCAGCAGCCAGGGCTCGGGGGGATCGGCGACCACCGGGGAGCTGTTTTTT
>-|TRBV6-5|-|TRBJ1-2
CASSYSIQGGYTF
TGTGCCAGCAGTTACTCGATCCAGGGAGGCTACACCTTC
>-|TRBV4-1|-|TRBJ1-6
CASSHVKANSPLHF
TGCGCCAGCAGCCACGTCAAGGCTAATTCACCCCTCCACTTT
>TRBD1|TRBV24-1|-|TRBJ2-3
CATRQGTDTQYF
TGTGCCACCAGACAGGGGACAGATACGCAGTATTTT
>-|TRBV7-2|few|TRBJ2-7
CASSLTGAGSYEQYF
TGTGCCAGCAGCTTAACAGGTGCGGGGTCCTACGAGCAGTACTTC
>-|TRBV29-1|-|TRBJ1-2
CSVPDQGRYTF
TGCAGCGTTCCCGATCAGGGGCGCTACACCTTC
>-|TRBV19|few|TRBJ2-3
CASSIVGDTQYF
TGTGCCAGTAGTATTGTGGGGGATACGCAGTATTTT
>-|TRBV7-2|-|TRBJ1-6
CASSLDDYSPIHF
TGTGCCAGCAGCTTAGACGATTATTCACCCATCCACTTT
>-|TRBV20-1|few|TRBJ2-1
CSADGPAGKEQFF
TGCAGTGCGGATGGCCCCGCCGGGAAGGAGCAGTTCTTC
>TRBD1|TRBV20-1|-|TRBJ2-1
CSASQGAQNEQFF
TGCAGTGCTAGCCAGGGGGCGCAGAATGAGCAGTTCTTC
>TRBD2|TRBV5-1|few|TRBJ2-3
CASSEYSGGHPTQYF
TGCGCCAGCAGCGAGTACAGCGGGGGACACCCGACGCAGTATTTT
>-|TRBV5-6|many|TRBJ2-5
CASSSNLETYQETQYF
TGTGCCAGCAGCTCGAACCTCGAGACTTACCAAGAGACCCAGTACTTC
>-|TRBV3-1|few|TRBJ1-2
CASSQEFSGTDYGYTF
TGTGCCAGCAGCCAAGAGTTCTCCGGGACCGACTATGGCTACACCTTC
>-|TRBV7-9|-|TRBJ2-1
CASSLAGGDPNNEQFF
TGTGCCAGCAGCTTAGCCGGAGGGGATCCCAACAATGAGCAGTTCTTC
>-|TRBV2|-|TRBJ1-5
CASSEPGLNQPQHF
TGTGCCAGCAGTGAGCCGGGTCTCAATCAGCCCCAGCATTTT